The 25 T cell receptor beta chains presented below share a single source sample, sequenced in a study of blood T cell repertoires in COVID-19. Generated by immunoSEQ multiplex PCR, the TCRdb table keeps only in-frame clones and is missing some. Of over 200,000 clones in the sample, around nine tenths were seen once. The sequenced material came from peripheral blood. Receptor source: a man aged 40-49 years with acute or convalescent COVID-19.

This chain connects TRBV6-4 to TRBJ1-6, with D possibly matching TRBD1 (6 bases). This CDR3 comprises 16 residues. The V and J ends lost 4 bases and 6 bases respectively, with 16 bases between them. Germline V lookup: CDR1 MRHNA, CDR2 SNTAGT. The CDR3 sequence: CASSARAGVGNSPLHF. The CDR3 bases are TGTGCCAGCAGTGCCCGTGCAGGGGTAGGTAATTCACCCCTCCACTTT.

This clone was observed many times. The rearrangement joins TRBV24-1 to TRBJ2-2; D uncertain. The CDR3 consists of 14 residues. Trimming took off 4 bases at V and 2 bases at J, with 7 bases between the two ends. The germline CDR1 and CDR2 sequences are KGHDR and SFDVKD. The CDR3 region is CATSERVNTGELFF. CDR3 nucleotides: TGTGCCACCAGTGAACGGGTTAACACCGGGGAGCTGTTTTTT.

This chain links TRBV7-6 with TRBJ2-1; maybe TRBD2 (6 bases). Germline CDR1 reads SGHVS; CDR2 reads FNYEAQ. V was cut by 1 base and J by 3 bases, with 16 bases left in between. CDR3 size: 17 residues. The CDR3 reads CASSLVGGQMDYNEQFF. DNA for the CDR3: TGTGCCAGCAGCTTAGTGGGGGGTCAGATGGACTACAATGAGCAGTTCTTC.

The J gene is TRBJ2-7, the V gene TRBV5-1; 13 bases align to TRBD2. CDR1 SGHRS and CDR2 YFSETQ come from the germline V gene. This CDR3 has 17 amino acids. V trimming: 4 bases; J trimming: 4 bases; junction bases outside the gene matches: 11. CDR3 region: CASSPPPGTSGVYEQYF. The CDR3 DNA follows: TGCGCCAGCAGCCCACCCCCTGGGACTAGCGGGGTTTACGAGCAGTACTTC.

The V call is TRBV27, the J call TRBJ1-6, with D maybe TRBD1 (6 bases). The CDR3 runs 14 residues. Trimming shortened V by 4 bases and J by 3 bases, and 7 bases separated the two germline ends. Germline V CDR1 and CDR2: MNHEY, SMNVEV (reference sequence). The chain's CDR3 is CASSSDSYNSPLHF. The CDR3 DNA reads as TGTGCCAGCAGTTCGGACAGCTATAATTCACCCCTCCACTTT.

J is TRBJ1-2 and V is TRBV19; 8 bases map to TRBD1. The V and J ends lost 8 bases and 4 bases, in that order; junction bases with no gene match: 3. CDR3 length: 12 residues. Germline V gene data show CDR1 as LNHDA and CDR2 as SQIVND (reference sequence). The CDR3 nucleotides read TGTGCCAGTGGAGACAGGGGCTATGGCTACACCTTC. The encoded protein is CASGDRGYGYTF.

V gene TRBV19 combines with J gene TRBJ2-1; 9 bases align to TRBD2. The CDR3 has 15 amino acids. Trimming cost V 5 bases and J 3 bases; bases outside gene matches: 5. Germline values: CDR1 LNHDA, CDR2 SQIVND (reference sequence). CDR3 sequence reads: CASSWSSGVYNEQFF. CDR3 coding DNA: TGTGCCAGTAGTTGGTCTAGCGGGGTCTACAATGAGCAGTTCTTC.

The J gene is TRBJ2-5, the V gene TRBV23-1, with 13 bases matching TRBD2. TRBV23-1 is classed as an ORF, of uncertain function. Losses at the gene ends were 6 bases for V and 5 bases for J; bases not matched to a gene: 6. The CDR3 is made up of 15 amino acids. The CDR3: CASRLTSGGAETQYF. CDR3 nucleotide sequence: TGCGCCAGCAGGTTAACTAGCGGGGGGGCCGAGACCCAGTACTTC.

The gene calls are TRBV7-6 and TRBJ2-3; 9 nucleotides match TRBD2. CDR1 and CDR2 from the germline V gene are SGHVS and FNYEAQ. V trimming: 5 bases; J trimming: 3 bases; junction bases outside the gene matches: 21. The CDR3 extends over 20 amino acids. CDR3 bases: TGTGCCAGCAGCCGTTGGAGCGGGACTAGCTCCATGGGCAGGACAGATACGCAGTATTTT. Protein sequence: CASSRWSGTSSMGRTDTQYF.

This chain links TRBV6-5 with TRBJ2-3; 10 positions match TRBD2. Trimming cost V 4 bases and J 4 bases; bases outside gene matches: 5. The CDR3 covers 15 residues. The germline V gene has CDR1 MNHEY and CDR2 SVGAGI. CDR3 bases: TGTGCCAGCAGTTGGACTAGCGGCTCGCCAGATACGCAGTATTTT. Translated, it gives CASSWTSGSPDTQYF.

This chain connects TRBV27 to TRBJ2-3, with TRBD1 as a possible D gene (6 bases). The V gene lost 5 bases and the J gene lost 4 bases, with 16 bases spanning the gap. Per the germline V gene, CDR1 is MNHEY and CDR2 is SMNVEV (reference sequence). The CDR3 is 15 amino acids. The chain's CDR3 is CASSDLQGTPDTQYF. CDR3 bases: TGTGCCAGCAGTGACCTACAGGGAACCCCAGATACGCAGTATTTT.

This CDR3 reads CALRTAYNEQFF. CDR3 nucleotide sequence: TGTGCCCTGAGGACTGCCTACAATGAGCAGTTCTTC. The chain is built from TRBV5-4 and TRBJ2-1; weak D call: TRBD2 (5 bases). The V and J ends lost 10 bases and 2 bases respectively, with 10 bases between them. Germline CDR1 is SGHNT and CDR2 is YYREEE (reference sequence). This CDR3 has 12 amino acids.

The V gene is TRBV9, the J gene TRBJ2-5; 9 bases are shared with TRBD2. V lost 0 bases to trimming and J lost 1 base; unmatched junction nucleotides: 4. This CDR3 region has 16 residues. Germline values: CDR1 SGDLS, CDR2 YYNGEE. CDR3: CASSVAGGRAQETQYF. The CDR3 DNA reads TGTGCCAGCAGCGTAGCGGGCGGGAGGGCCCAAGAGACCCAGTACTTC.

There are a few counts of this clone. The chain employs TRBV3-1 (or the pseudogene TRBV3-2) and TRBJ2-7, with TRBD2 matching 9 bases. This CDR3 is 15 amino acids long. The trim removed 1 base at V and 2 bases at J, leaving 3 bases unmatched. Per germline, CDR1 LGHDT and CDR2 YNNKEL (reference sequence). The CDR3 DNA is TGTGCCAGCAGCCAAGGGACTAGCGCGACCTACGAGCAGTACTTC. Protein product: CASSQGTSATYEQYF.

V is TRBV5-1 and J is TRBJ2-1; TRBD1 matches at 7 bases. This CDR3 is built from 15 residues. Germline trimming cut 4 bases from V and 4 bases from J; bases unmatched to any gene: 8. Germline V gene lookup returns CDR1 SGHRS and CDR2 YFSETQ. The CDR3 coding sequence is TGCGCCAGCAGCACCTCCGGGACAGAGTACAATGAGCAGTTCTTC. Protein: CASSTSGTEYNEQFF.

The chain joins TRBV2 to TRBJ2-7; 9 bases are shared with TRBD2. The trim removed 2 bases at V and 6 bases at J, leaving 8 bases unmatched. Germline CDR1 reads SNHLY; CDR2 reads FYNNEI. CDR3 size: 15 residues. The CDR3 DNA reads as TGTGCCAGCAGTGAATCGTCGGGACTAGCTGGCGAGCAGTACTTC. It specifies CASSESSGLAGEQYF.

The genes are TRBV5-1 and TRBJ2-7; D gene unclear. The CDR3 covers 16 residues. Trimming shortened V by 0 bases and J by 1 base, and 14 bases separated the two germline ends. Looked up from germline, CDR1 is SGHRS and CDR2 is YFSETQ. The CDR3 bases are TGCGCCAGCAGCTTGGGGCCCACCATATTGTCCTACGAGCAGTACTTC. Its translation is CASSLGPTILSYEQYF.

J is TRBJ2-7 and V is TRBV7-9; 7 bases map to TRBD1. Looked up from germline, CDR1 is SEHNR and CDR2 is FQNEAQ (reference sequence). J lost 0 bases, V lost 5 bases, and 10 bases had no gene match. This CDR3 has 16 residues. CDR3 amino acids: CASSPRIQGTSYEQYF. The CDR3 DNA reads TGTGCCAGCAGCCCCAGGATACAGGGGACCTCCTACGAGCAGTACTTC.

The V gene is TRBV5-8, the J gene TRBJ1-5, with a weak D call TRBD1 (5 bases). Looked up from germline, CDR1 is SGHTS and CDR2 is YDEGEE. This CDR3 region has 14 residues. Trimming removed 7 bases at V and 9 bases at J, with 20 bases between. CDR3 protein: CASQRGGSQRPQHF. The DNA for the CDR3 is TGTGCCAGCCAACGGGGGGGGTCCCAACGGCCCCAGCATTTT.

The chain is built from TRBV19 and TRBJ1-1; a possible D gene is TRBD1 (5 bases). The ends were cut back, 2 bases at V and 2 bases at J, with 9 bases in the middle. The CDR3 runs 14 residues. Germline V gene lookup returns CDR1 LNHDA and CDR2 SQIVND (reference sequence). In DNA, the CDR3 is TGTGCCAGTAGTATAAGGGGCACTAACACTGAAGCTTTCTTT. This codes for CASSIRGTNTEAFF.

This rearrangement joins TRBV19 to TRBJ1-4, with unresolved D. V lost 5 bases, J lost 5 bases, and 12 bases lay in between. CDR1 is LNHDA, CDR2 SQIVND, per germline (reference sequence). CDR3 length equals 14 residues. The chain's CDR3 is CASSPPLQNEKLFF. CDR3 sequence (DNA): TGTGCCAGTAGTCCGCCTTTACAGAATGAAAAACTGTTTTTT. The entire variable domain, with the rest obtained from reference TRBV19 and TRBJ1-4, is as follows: DGGITQSPKYLFRKEGQNVTLSCEQNLNHDAMYWYRQDPGQGLRLIYYSQIVNDFQKGDIAEGYSVSREKKESFPLTVTSAQKNPTAFYLCASSPPLQNEKLFFGSGTQLSVL.

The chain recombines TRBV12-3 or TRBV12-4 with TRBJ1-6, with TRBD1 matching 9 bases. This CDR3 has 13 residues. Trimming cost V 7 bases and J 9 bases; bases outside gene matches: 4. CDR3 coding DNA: TGTGCCAGCACGGGACAGGGTCGTTCACCCCTCCACTTT. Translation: CASTGQGRSPLHF.

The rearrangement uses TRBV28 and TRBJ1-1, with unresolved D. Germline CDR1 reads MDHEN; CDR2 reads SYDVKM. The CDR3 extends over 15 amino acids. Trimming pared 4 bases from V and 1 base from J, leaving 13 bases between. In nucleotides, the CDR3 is TGTGCCAGCAGTTCTCCGCGACACTCGAACACTGAAGCTTTCTTT. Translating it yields CASSSPRHSNTEAFF.

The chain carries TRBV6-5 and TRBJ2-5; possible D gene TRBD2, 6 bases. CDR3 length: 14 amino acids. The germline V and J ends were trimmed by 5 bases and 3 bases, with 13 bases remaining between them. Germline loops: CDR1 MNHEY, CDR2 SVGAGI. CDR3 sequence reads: CASSPGGEEETQYF. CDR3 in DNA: TGTGCCAGCAGTCCCGGCGGGGAGGAAGAGACCCAGTACTTC.

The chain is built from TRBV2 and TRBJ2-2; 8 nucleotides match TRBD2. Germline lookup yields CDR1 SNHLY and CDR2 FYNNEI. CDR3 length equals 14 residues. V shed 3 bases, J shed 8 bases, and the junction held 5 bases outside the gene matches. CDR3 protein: CASSESAGAGELFF. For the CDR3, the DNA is TGTGCCAGCAGTGAGTCAGCGGGAGCTGGGGAGCTGTTTTTT.